This T cell receptor (beta chain) was sequenced during a study of human T cells and chemical hapten exposure. Study-level information: Women made up most patients, who had alopecia areata, totalis or universalis. Regarding the study as a whole: The presence of alopecia in the donors means their immune response may differ from healthy people's.

CDR3 length: 12 residues. Germline V gene sequence: CDR1 GTSNPN, CDR2 SVGIG (reference sequence). The ends were cut back, 4 bases at V and 8 bases at J, with 11 bases in the middle. In its sample, this clonotype was seen many times. What it binds is unknown. Stated time point: patch test 3, about 24 weeks after DPC sensitization. Treatment noted: therapeutic diphenylcyclopropenone sensitization with weekly scalp DPC. TCRdb called the RACE reads again in MiXCR, with one record for every CDR3 protein. The sample includes over 70,000 distinct CDR3 sequences, roughly a tenth of them seen just once. The chain is built from TRBV30 and TRBJ2-2; the D is unclear. Sequencing used whole blood, obtained in connection with sensitization to the hapten diphenylcyclopropenone (DPC). This receptor was identified in a woman aged 30 to 39 with alopecia areata. Some clones in this sample may be carry-over from other donors' samples. In nucleotides, the CDR3 is TGTGCCTGGACAGTGGTTTTGGGGGAGCTGTTTTTT. Protein: CAWTVVLGELFF.